The rows below give T cell receptor beta chains drawn from one sample of a study of blood T cell repertoires in COVID-19. Sequenced by immunoSEQ multiplex PCR; TCRdb stores in-frame clones only, minus some. The sample lists about 330,000 clones; roughly nine tenths were seen once. The sequenced sample was PBMCs or T cells enriched from blood (not recorded which). The receptors come from a woman in her twenties or thirties who had recovered from COVID-19. Each CDR3 is given with its conserved first and last residue. The order of the fields is D gene, V gene, J gene, CDR3 protein, CDR3 DNA. A D gene is named only where the DNA matches it firmly.

TRBD1	TRBV18	TRBJ1-1	CASSRWGPGTAQAGAFF	TGTGCCAGCTCACGCTGGGGGCCTGGGACAGCGCAGGCTGGAGCTTTCTTT
TRBD2	TRBV6-6	TRBJ2-1	CASSRKGLALRRNEQFF	TGTGCCAGCAGTCGAAAGGGACTAGCACTCAGAAGGAATGAGCAGTTCTTC
-	TRBV5-5	TRBJ1-2	CASSPEGRINYGYTF	TGTGCCAGCAGCCCGGAGGGACGGATAAACTATGGCTACACCTTC
-	TRBV19	TRBJ1-2	CASSTSLQDIYGYTF	TGTGCCAGTAGTACCTCTCTACAGGATATCTATGGCTACACCTTC
-	TRBV24-1	TRBJ2-7	CATSDRAWRGQYF	TGTGCCACCTCCGACAGGGCTTGGAGGGGGCAGTACTTC
-	TRBV25-1	TRBJ2-2	CASSDKTVGYTGELFF	TGTGCCAGCAGTGATAAGACAGTAGGCTACACCGGGGAGCTGTTTTTT
TRBD1	TRBV24-1	TRBJ1-1	CATSDSDRGSTEAFF	TGTGCCACCAGTGATTCAGACAGGGGGAGCACTGAAGCTTTCTTT
TRBD2	TRBV7-2	TRBJ2-7	CASSKGLANTYEQYF	TGTGCCAGCAGCAAGGGACTAGCGAATACCTACGAGCAGTACTTC
TRBD2	TRBV2	TRBJ2-1	CATRLASNEQFF	TGTGCCACCAGACTAGCGTCCAATGAGCAGTTCTTC
TRBD1	TRBV27	TRBJ2-7	CASSSGQGDEQYF	TGTGCCAGCAGTTCGGGACAGGGGGACGAGCAGTACTTC